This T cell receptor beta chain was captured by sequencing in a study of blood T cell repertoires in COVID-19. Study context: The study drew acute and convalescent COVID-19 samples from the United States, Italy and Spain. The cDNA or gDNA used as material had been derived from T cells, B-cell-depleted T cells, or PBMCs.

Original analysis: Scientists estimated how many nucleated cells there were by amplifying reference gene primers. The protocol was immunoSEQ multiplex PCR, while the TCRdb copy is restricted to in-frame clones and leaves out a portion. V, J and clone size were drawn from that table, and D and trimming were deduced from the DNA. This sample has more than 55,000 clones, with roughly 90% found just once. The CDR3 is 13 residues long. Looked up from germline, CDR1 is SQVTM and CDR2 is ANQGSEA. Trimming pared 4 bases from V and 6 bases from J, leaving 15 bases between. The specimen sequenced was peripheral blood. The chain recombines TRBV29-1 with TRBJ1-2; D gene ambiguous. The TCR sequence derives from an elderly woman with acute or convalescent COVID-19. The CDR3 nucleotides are TGCAGCGTTGTCCCAACAGTGTGGAATGGCTACACCTTC. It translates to CSVVPTVWNGYTF.